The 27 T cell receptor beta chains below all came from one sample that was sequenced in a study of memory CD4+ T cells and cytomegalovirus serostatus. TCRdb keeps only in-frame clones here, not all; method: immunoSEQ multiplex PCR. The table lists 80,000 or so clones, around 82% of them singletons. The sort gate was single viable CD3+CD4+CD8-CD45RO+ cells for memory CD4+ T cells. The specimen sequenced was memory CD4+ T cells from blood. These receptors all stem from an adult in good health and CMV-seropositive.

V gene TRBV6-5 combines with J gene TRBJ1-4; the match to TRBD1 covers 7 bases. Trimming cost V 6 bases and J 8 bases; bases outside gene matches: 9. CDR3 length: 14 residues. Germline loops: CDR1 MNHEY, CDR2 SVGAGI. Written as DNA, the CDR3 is TGTGCCAGCAGGCAGACAGGGAACCGCGAAAAACTGTTTTTT. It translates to CASRQTGNREKLFF.

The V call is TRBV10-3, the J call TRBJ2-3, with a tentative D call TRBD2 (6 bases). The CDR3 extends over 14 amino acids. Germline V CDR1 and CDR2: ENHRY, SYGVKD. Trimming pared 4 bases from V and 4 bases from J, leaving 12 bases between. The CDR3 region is CAISAGTGPDTQYF. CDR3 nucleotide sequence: TGTGCCATCAGTGCAGGGACTGGTCCAGATACGCAGTATTTT.

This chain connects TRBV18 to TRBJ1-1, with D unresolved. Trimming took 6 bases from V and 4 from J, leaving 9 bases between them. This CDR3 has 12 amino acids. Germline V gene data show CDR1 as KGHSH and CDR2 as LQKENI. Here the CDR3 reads CASSELGTEAFF. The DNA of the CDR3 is TGTGCCAGCTCGGAGTTAGGCACTGAAGCTTTCTTT. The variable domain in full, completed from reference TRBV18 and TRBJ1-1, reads NAGVMQNPRHLVRRRGQEARLRCSPMKGHSHVYWYRQLPEEGLKFMVYLQKENIIDESGMPKERFSAEFPKEGPSILRIQQVVRGDSAAYFCASSELGTEAFFGQGTRLTVV.

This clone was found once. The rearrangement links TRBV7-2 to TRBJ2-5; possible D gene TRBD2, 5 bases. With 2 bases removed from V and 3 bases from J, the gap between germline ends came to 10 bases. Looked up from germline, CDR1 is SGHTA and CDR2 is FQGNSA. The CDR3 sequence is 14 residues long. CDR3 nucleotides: TGTGCCAGCAGCTTACAAGCGGATAAAGAGACCCAGTACTTC. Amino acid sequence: CASSLQADKETQYF.

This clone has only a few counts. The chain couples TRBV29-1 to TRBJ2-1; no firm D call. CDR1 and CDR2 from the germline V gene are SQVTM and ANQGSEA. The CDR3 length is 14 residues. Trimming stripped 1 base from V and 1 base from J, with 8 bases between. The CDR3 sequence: CSVEVPSSYNEQFF. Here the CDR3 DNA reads TGCAGCGTTGAAGTGCCTAGTTCCTACAATGAGCAGTTCTTC.

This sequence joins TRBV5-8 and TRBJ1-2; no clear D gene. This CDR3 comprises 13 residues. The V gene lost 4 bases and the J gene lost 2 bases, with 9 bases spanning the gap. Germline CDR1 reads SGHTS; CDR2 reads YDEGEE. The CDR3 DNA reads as TGTGCCAGCAGCCCCCGGGTCAACTATGGCTACACCTTC. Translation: CASSPRVNYGYTF. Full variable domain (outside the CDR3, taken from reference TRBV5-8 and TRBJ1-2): EAGVTQSPTHLIKTRGQQATLRCSPISGHTSVYWYQQALGLGLQFLLWYDEGEERNRGNFPPRFSGRQFPNYSSELNVNALELEDSALYLCASSPRVNYGYTFGSGTRLTVV.

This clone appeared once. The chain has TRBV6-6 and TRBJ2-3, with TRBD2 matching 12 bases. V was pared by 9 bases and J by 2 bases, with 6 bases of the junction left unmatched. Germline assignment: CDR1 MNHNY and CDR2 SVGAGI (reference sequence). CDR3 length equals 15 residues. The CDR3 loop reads CASIGLAGFTDTQYF. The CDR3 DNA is TGTGCCAGTATTGGACTAGCGGGGTTCACAGATACGCAGTATTTT.

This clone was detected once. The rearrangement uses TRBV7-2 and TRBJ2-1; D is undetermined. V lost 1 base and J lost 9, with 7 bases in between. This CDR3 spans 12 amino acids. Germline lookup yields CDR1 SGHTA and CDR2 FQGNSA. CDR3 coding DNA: TGTGCCAGCAGCTTAGTTTCCGTTGAGCAGTTCTTC. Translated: CASSLVSVEQFF.

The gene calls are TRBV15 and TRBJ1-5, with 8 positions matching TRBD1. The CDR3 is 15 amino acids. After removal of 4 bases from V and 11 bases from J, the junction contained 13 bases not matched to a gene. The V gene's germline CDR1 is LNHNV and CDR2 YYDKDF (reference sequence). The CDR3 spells CATSKGQEGEGAQHF. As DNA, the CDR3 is TGTGCCACCAGCAAGGGACAGGAGGGGGAAGGGGCCCAGCATTTT.

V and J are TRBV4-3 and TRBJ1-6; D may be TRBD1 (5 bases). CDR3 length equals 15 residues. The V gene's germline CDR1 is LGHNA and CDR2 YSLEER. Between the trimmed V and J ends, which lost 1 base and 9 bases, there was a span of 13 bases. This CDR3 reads CASSQASAGSSPLHF. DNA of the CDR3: TGCGCCAGCAGCCAAGCGTCGGCAGGGAGTTCACCCCTCCACTTT.

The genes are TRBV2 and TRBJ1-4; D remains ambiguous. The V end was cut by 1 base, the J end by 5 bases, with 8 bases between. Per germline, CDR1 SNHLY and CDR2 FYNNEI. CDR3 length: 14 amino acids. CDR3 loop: CASSEGLRNEKLFF. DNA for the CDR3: TGTGCCAGCAGTGAAGGGCTACGGAATGAAAAACTGTTTTTT.

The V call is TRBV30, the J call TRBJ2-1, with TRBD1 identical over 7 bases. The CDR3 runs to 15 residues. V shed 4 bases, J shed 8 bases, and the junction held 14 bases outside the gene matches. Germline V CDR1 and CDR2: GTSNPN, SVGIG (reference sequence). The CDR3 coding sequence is TGTGCCTGGACCCAGGGACAGCGAACTTTTGATGAGCAGTTCTTC. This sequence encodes CAWTQGQRTFDEQFF.

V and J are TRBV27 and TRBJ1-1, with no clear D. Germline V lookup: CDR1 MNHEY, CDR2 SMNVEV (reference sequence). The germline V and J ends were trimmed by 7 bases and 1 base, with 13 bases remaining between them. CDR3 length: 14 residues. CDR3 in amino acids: CASTRGNPNTEAFF. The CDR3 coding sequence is TGTGCCAGCACCCGAGGAAACCCGAACACTGAAGCTTTCTTT.

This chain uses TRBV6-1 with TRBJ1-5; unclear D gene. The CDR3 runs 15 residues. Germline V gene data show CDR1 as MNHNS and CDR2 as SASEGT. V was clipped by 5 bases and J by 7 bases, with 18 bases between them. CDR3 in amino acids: CASSFPGQDIQPQHF. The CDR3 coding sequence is TGTGCCAGCAGTTTCCCGGGCCAAGATATACAGCCCCAGCATTTT.

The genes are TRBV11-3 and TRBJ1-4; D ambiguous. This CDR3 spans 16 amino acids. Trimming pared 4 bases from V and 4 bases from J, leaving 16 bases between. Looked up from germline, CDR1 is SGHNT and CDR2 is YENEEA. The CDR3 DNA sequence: TGTGCCAGCAGCTCTAGAGGCGGCAGACGTAATGAAAAACTGTTTTTT. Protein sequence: CASSSRGGRRNEKLFF.

This CDR3 reads CASSFKSDTEAFF. The CDR3 DNA reads as TGTGCCAGCAGCTTTAAATCTGACACTGAAGCTTTCTTT. The V and J genes are TRBV7-2 and TRBJ1-1; D remains ambiguous. The V end was cut by 3 bases, the J end by 3 bases, with 8 bases between. The CDR3 spans 13 residues. Germline V CDR1 and CDR2: SGHTA, FQGNSA.

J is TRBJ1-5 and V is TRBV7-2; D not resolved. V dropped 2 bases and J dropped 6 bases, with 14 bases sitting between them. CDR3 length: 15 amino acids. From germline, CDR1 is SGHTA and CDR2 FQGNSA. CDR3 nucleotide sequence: TGTGCCAGCAGCTTATTCGGGCACAAGGCTCAGCCCCAGCATTTT. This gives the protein CASSLFGHKAQPQHF.

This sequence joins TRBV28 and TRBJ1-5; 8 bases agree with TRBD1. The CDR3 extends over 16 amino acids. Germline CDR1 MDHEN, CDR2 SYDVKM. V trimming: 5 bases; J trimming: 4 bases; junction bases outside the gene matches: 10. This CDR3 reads CASSLVGTGYNQPQHF. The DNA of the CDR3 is TGTGCCAGCAGTCTAGTCGGGACAGGCTATAATCAGCCCCAGCATTTT.

The CDR3 sequence: CAWSVGGTGSYEQYF. The CDR3 region has the DNA TGTGCCTGGAGTGTGGGCGGGACAGGGTCCTACGAGCAGTACTTC. The gene calls are TRBV30 and TRBJ2-7; 9 positions match TRBD1. There are 15 residues in the CDR3. The V segment lost 0 bases and the J segment 1 base; nucleotides outside the gene matches: 4. Germline V gene lookup returns CDR1 GTSNPN and CDR2 SVGIG (reference sequence).

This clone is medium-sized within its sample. CDR3 DNA sequence: TGTGCCAGCAGTCACAGGTCCCTGGGGGCTTTCTTT. It is translated as CASSHRSLGAFF. This chain joins TRBV25-1 and TRBJ1-1, with D perhaps matching TRBD1 (5 bases). The CDR3 is made up of 12 amino acids. V dropped 5 bases and J dropped 11 bases, with 15 bases sitting between them. Germline V lookup: CDR1 MGHDK, CDR2 SYGVNS.

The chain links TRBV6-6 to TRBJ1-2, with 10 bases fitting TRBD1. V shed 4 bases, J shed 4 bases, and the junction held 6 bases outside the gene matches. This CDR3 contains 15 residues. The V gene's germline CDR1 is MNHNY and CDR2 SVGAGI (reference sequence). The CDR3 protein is CASSSSWTGGYGYTF. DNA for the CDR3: TGTGCCAGCAGTTCCTCCTGGACAGGGGGCTATGGCTACACCTTC.

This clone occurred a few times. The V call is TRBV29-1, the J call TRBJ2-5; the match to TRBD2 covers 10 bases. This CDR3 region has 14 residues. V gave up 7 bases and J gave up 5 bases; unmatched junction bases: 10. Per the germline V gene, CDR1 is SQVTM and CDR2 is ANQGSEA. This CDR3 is CSAGSGGPGETQYF. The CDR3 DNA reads TGCAGCGCCGGTAGCGGGGGGCCGGGGGAGACCCAGTACTTC. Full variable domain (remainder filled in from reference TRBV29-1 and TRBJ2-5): SAVISQKPSRDICQRGTSLTIQCQVDSQVTMMFWYRQQPGQSLTLIATANQGSEATYESGFVIDKFPISRPNLTFSTLTVSNMSPEDSSIYLCSAGSGGPGETQYFGPGTRLLVL.

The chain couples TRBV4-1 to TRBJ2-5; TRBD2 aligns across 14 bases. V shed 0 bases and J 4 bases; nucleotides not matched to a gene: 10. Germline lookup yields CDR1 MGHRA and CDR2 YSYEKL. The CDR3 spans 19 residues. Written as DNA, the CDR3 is TGCGCCAGCAGCCAAGACCCCGGGACTAGCGGGGGATTTGGAGAGACCCAGTACTTC. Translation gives CASSQDPGTSGGFGETQYF.

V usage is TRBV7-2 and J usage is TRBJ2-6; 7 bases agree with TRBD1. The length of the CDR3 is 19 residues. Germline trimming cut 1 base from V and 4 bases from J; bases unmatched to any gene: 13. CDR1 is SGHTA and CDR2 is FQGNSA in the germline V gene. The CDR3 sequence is CASSLEARQGVGGANVLTF. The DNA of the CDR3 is TGTGCCAGCAGCTTAGAGGCACGTCAGGGGGTTGGGGGGGCCAACGTCCTGACTTTC.

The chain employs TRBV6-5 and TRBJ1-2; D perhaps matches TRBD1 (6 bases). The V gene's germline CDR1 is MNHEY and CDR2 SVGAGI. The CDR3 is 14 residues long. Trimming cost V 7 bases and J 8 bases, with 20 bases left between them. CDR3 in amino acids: CASTPTTGSGGYTF. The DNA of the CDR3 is TGTGCCAGCACCCCAACAACAGGGTCGGGCGGCTACACCTTC.

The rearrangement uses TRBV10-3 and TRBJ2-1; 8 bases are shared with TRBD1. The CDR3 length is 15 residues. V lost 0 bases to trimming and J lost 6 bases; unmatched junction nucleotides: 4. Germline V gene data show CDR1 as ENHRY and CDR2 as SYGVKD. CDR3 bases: TGTGCCATCAGTGAGTCCAGGGGGCGTATCAATGAGCAGTTCTTC. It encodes CAISESRGRINEQFF.

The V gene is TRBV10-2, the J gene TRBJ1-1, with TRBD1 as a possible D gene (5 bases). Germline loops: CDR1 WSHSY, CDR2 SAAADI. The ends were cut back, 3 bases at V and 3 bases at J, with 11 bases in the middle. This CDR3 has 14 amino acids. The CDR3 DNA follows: TGCGCCAGCAGTGACCCCGGGGCTCACACTGAAGCTTTCTTT. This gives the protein CASSDPGAHTEAFF.